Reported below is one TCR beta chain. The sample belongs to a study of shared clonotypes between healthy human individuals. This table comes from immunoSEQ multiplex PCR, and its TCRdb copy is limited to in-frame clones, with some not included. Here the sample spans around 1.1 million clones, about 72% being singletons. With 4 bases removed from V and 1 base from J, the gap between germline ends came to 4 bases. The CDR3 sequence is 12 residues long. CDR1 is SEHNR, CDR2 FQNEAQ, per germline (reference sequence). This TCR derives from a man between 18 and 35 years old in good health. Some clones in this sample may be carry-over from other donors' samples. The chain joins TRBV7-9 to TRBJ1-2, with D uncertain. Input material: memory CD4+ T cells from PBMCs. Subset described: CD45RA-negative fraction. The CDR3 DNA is TGTGCCAGCAGCTACGGTAACTATGGCTACACCTTC. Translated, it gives CASSYGNYGYTF.